A single sample gave rise to the 22 T cell receptor beta chains below, sequenced in a study. TCRdb passed the 5' RACE reads through MiXCR, listing each CDR3 protein once. The sample lists under 11,000 distinct CDR3 sequences, 27% seen once, with roughly 3% in the top ten. The sorted Tregs were CD4+CD25+CD127-/low cells. What was sequenced was Tregs sorted from a lymph node. Receptors were obtained from a female donor with breast cancer.

With regard to this clonotype: Possible read error: a much larger clone is one base away. This sequence joins TRBV5-1 and TRBJ2-3; D not resolved. The CDR3 extends over 11 amino acids. V was trimmed by 7 bases and J by 2 bases, leaving 5 bases between them. Per the germline V gene, CDR1 is SGHRS and CDR2 is YFSETQ. In nucleotides, the CDR3 is TGCGCCAGCGGCGTCACAGATACGCAGTATTTT. Amino acids: CASGVTDTQYF.

This clonotype was picked up many times. The V call is TRBV7-9, the J call TRBJ2-7, with TRBD1 matching over 10 bases. V trimming: 5 bases; J trimming: 0 bases; junction bases outside the gene matches: 13. Germline assignment: CDR1 SEHNR and CDR2 FQNEAQ (reference sequence). CDR3 size: 18 residues. This CDR3 is CASSPGQGGRGASYEQYF. CDR3 DNA: TGTGCCAGCAGCCCCGGACAGGGGGGTCGAGGGGCCTCCTACGAGCAGTACTTC.

The sample holds a few counts of this clonotype. Possible read error: a much larger clone is one base away. The gene calls are TRBV6-1 and TRBJ2-1; 7 nucleotides match TRBD1. After removal of 6 bases from V and 9 bases from J, the junction contained 11 bases not matched to a gene. This CDR3 has 14 amino acids. Germline CDR1 is MNHNS and CDR2 is SASEGT. The CDR3 coding sequence is TGTGCCAGCAGGGTGGGGACAGACAACAGTGAGCAGTTCTTC. Amino acids: CASRVGTDNSEQFF.

In this sample, this clonotype turned up a few times. The rearrangement links TRBV19 to TRBJ1-5, with 7 bases matching TRBD1. Looked up from germline, CDR1 is LNHDA and CDR2 is SQIVND (reference sequence). The CDR3 has 15 amino acids. V was pared by 8 bases and J by 3 bases, with 10 bases of the junction left unmatched. The CDR3 bases are TGTGCCAGTCGGACACAGGGGAATGACAATCAGCCCCAGCATTTT. Translated, it gives CASRTQGNDNQPQHF. The full variable domain, completed using reference TRBV19 and TRBJ1-5, is DGGITQSPKYLFRKEGQNVTLSCEQNLNHDAMYWYRQDPGQGLRLIYYSQIVNDFQKGDIAEGYSVSREKKESFPLTVTSAQKNPTAFYLCASRTQGNDNQPQHFGDGTRLSIL.

This chain uses TRBV7-6 with TRBJ2-1; no reliable D call. The germline gives CDR1 SGHVS, CDR2 FNYEAQ. This CDR3 has 12 amino acids. The V gene lost 1 base and the J gene lost 9 bases, with 7 bases spanning the gap. The chain's CDR3 is CASSLVAGEQFF. For the CDR3, the DNA is TGTGCCAGCAGCTTAGTAGCCGGTGAGCAGTTCTTC.

This clonotype was detected ten times or more. The gene calls are TRBV20-1 and TRBJ2-1; D ambiguous. Trimming pared 1 base from V and 4 bases from J, leaving 17 bases between. Germline V CDR1 and CDR2: DFQATT, SNEGSKA (reference sequence). This CDR3 comprises 16 residues. The CDR3, as DNA: TGCAGTGCTAGAGGAACCACAAAACCCACATACAATGAGCAGTTCTTC. Translation: CSARGTTKPTYNEQFF.

Points on this clonotype: This may stem from a read error, because a much larger clone lies one nucleotide away. The missing conserved phenylalanine or tryptophan at the end of this CDR3 makes a read error likely. The chain joins TRBV6-6 to TRBJ1-1; TRBD1 is a possible D gene (6 bases). Germline V gene sequence: CDR1 MNHNY, CDR2 SVGAGI (reference sequence). This CDR3 comprises 12 residues. V was clipped by 2 bases and J by 8 bases, with 9 bases between them. CDR3 amino acids: CASSYGGREAFY. CDR3 DNA sequence: TGTGCCAGCAGTTACGGGGGGCGGGAAGCTTTCTAT.

This clonotype was seen at least ten times. This chain joins TRBV6-5 and TRBJ1-5, with D perhaps matching TRBD1 (6 bases). Per the germline V gene, CDR1 is MNHEY and CDR2 is SVGAGI. Between the trimmed V and J ends, which lost 7 bases and 6 bases, there was a span of 19 bases. The CDR3 covers 15 residues. The CDR3 sequence is CASKADGGARQPQHF. CDR3 DNA: TGTGCCAGCAAGGCGGACGGGGGGGCGCGTCAGCCCCAGCATTTT.

A few counts support this clonotype. J is TRBJ2-5 and V is TRBV5-1, with TRBD2 matching over 7 bases. The germline CDR1 and CDR2 sequences are SGHRS and YFSETQ. The junction had 11 bases not matched to a gene; V was cut back by 4 bases and J by 2 bases. The length of the CDR3 is 16 residues. For the CDR3, the DNA is TGCGCCAGCAGCATAAGAGAGCGGGGCTATCAAGAGACCCAGTACTTC. Encoded protein: CASSIRERGYQETQYF.

This clonotype has more than one count but fewer than ten. The rearrangement links TRBV4-2 to TRBJ2-2; the D gene is possibly TRBD1 (5 bases). CDR3 size: 15 residues. CDR1 is LGHNA and CDR2 is YNFKEQ in the germline V gene. V was trimmed by 0 bases and J by 5 bases, leaving 10 bases between them. CDR3 bases: TGTGCCAGCAGCCAAGATGACAGAGAGACCGGGGAGCTGTTTTTT. It codes for CASSQDDRETGELFF.

This clonotype is termed medium-sized. The rearrangement uses TRBV19 and TRBJ1-5; D remains unclear. The CDR3 has 16 residues. Germline CDR1 LNHDA, CDR2 SQIVND (reference sequence). V shed 2 bases and J shed 0 bases, with 11 bases lying between them. For the CDR3, the DNA is TGTGCCAGTAGTATATCTCATGGTTATAGCAATCAGCCCCAGCATTTT. As protein: CASSISHGYSNQPQHF. Filled out from reference TRBV19 and TRBJ1-5, the complete variable domain reads DGGITQSPKYLFRKEGQNVTLSCEQNLNHDAMYWYRQDPGQGLRLIYYSQIVNDFQKGDIAEGYSVSREKKESFPLTVTSAQKNPTAFYLCASSISHGYSNQPQHFGDGTRLSIL.

This chain joins TRBV20-1 and TRBJ1-5, with a tentative D call TRBD1 (5 bases). V gave up 0 bases and J gave up 4 bases, with 13 bases separating them. The V gene's germline CDR1 is DFQATT and CDR2 SNEGSKA (reference sequence). The CDR3 loop spans 15 amino acids. The CDR3 coding sequence is TGCAGTGCTAGAGACCGGGACCGTTGGAATCAGCCCCAGCATTTT. Its translation is CSARDRDRWNQPQHF.

This clonotype has just one count. The rearrangement uses TRBV6-5 and TRBJ2-1; 9 bases agree with TRBD2. The CDR3 runs 15 residues. Trimming removed 8 bases from V and 8 bases from J; junction bases left unmatched: 13. Germline V gene sequence: CDR1 MNHEY, CDR2 SVGAGI. The CDR3 nucleotides read TGTGCCAGCGCCCCCTCCGGGACTAGCATTTATGAGCAGTTCTTC. Translation: CASAPSGTSIYEQFF.

The rearrangement joins TRBV7-3 to TRBJ1-1; no clear D gene. This CDR3 is 13 amino acids long. Germline values: CDR1 SGHTA, CDR2 FQGTGA. V gave up 8 bases and J gave up 1 base, with 11 bases separating them. The CDR3 nucleotides read TGTGCCAGCGGAGTTCAAAGGAACACTGAAGCTTTCTTT. Its protein is CASGVQRNTEAFF.

This clonotype was seen at least ten times. This chain uses TRBV7-8 with TRBJ1-5; 7 nucleotides line up with TRBD1. Germline V gene sequence: CDR1 SGHVS, CDR2 FQNEAQ. With 5 bases clipped from V and 0 bases from J, the junction kept 7 bases outside the gene matches. This CDR3 region has 16 residues. CDR3 DNA sequence: TGTGCCAGCAGCCCCGGGACAGTTGTTAGCAATCAGCCCCAGCATTTT. Translated: CASSPGTVVSNQPQHF.

This clonotype is termed medium-sized. The gene calls are TRBV29-1 and TRBJ2-7; unclear D gene. V was clipped by 4 bases and J by 7 bases, with 11 bases between them. CDR3 length equals 11 residues. CDR1 and CDR2 (germline): SQVTM, ANQGSEA. The CDR3: CSVGLSGEQYF. Here the CDR3 DNA reads TGCAGCGTTGGTCTAAGTGGTGAGCAGTACTTC.

Only a few counts were recorded for this clonotype. The chain links TRBV9 to TRBJ1-1; maybe TRBD1 (5 bases). The CDR3 has 14 residues. The germline V and J ends were trimmed by 4 bases and 5 bases, with 15 bases remaining between them. Germline V CDR1 and CDR2: SGDLS, YYNGEE. CDR3: CASSMGDLGTEAFF. CDR3 DNA: TGTGCCAGCAGCATGGGGGACTTAGGGACTGAAGCTTTCTTT.

By share, this clonotype counts as medium-sized (0.01 to 0.1%). The chain couples TRBV9 to TRBJ2-1; D unclear. CDR3 length: 15 residues. CDR1 is SGDLS and CDR2 is YYNGEE in the germline V gene. Trimming removed 3 bases from V and 4 bases from J, with 14 bases in between. Here the CDR3 reads CASSGYSVTYNEQFF. The CDR3 DNA reads TGTGCCAGCAGCGGATACAGCGTAACTTACAATGAGCAGTTCTTC.

This rearrangement joins TRBV24-1 to TRBJ1-1; D gene ambiguous. This CDR3 contains 12 residues. Germline V gives CDR1 KGHDR, CDR2 SFDVKD. Trimming took off 8 bases at V and 7 bases at J, with 13 bases between the two ends. This CDR3 reads CATKSEVGEAFF. As DNA, the CDR3 is TGTGCCACCAAGTCAGAAGTGGGTGAAGCTTTCTTT.

By its share, this clonotype is medium-sized. At one boundary the junction diverges from the germline segment, which might be a read error. The rearrangement joins TRBV7-9 to TRBJ2-3, with TRBD2 matching over 10 bases. Germline CDR1 reads SEHNR; CDR2 reads FQNEAQ (reference sequence). This CDR3 has 14 residues. DNA of the CDR3: TGTGTCAGCAGCTCCCGGACTAGCGGAGATACGCAGTATTTT. This codes for CVSSSRTSGDTQYF.

By its share, this clonotype is medium-sized. J is TRBJ2-7 and V is TRBV29-1, with D perhaps being TRBD1 or TRBD2 (5 bases each). The CDR3 runs to 11 residues. The ends were cut back, 3 bases at V and 6 bases at J, with 9 bases in the middle. CDR1 and CDR2 (germline): SQVTM, ANQGSEA. The CDR3, as DNA: TGCAGCGTTGATGAGGGGTTCGAGCAGTACTTC. Residues: CSVDEGFEQYF.

In this sample, this clonotype turned up many times. The chain employs TRBV18 and TRBJ1-4; weak D call: TRBD1 (5 bases). Germline V gives CDR1 KGHSH, CDR2 LQKENI. The V end lost 4 bases, the J end lost 0 bases, and 9 bases lay between the germline ends. The CDR3 has 15 amino acids. CDR3 DNA sequence: TGTGCCAGCTCACGGGACCAAGCAACTAATGAAAAACTGTTTTTT. Protein sequence: CASSRDQATNEKLFF. The full variable domain, its missing parts supplied by reference TRBV18 and TRBJ1-4, is NAGVMQNPRHLVRRRGQEARLRCSPMKGHSHVYWYRQLPEEGLKFMVYLQKENIIDESGMPKERFSAEFPKEGPSILRIQQVVRGDSAAYFCASSRDQATNEKLFFGSGTQLSVL.